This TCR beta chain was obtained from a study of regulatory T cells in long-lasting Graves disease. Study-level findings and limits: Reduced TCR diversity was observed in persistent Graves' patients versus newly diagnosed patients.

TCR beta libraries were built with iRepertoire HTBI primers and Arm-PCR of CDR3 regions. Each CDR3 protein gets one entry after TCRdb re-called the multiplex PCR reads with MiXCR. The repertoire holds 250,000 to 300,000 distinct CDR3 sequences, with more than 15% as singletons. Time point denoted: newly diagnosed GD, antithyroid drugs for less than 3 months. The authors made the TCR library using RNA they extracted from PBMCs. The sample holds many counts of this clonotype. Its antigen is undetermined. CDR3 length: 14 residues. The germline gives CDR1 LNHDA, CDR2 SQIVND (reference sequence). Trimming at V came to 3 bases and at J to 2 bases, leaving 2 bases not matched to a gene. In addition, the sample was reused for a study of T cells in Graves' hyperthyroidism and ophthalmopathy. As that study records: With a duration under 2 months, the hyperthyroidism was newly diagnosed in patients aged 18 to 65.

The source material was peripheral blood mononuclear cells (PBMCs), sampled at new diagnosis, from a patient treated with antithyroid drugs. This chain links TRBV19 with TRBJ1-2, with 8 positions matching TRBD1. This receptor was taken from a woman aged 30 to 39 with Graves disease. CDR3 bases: TGTGCCAGTAGTATCTGGACAGGGAACTATGGCTACACCTTC. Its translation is CASSIWTGNYGYTF.